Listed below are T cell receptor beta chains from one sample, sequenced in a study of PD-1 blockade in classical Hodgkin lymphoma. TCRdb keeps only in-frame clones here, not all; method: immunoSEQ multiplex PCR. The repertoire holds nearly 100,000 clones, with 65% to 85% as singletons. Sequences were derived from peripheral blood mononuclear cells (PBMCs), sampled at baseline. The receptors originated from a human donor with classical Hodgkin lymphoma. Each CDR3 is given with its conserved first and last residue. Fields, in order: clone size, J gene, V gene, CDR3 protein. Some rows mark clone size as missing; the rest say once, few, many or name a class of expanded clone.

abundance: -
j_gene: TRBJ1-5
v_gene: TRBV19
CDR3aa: CASSEVRGYQPQHF

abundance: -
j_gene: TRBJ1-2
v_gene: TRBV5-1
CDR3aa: CASSLEGTGGAYGYTF

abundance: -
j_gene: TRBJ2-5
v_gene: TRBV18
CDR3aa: CASSPLGGGSETQYF

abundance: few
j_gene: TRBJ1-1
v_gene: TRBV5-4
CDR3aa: CASSFSENTEAFF

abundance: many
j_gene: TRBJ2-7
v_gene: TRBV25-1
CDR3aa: CASSEFGQGVRYEQYF

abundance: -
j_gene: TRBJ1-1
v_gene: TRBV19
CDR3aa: CASSPRPTAARTEAFF

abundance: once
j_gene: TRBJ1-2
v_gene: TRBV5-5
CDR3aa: CASSSDGYGYTF

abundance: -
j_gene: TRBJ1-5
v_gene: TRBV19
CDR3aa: CASSIGQNLNQPQHF

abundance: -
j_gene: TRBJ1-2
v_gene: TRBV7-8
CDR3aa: CASSSPRRGNYGYTF

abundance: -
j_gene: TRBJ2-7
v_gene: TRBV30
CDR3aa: CAWSGSGRAFHEQYF

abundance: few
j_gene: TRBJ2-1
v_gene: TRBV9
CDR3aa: CASSVTGQPHEQFF

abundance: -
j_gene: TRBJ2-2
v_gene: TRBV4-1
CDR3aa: CASSLAGASTGELFF

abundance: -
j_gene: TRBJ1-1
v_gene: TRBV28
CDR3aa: CASSFPMNTEAFF

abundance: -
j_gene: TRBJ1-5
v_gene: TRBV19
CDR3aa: CATSPLGGQPQHF

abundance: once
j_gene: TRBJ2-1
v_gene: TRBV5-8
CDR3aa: CASSPGKAYNEQFF

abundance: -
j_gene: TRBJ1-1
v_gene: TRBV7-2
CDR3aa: CASSPVRVNTEAFF

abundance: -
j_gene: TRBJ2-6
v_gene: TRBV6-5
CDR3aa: CASKTGTGANVLTF

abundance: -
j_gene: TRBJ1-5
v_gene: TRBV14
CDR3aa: CASSQNPTGPQHF

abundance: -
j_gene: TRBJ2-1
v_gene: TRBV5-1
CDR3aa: CASSLQDSSYNEQFF

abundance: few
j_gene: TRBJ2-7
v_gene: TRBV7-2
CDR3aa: CASSLATGSNYEQYF

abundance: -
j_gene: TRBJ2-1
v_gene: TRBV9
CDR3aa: CASSVLAPSEQFF

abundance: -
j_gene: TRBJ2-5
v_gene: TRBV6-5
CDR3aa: CASSSGPQETQYF

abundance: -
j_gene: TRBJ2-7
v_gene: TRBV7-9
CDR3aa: CASSSPGTASYEQYF

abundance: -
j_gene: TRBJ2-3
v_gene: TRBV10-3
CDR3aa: CAISSLAGGTDTQYF

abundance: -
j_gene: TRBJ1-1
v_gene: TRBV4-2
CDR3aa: CASNGGRDTEAFF

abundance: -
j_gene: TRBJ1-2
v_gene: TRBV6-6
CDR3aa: CASSYSGGDYGYTF

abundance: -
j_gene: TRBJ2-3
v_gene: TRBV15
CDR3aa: CATSSGGGGLAGDTQYF

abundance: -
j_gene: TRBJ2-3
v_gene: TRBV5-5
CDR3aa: CASSLVASDTDTQYF

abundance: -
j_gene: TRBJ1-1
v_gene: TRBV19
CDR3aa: CASSSRVTNAEAFF

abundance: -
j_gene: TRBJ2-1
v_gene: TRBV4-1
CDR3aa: CASSQPGLAGSNEQFF

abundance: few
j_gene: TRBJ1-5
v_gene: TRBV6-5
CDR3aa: CASRPPGGQNQPQHF

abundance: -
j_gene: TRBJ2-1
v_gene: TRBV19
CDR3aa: CASSKGTSYNEQFF

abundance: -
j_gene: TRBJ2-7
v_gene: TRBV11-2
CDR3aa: CASSLGGRGIPYEQYF

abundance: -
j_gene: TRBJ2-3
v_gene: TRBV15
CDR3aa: CATSRDLPSISTDTQYF

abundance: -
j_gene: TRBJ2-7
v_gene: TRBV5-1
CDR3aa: CASSRGLATTYEQYF

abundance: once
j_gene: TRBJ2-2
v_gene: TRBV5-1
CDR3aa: CASSLGGRNTGELFF

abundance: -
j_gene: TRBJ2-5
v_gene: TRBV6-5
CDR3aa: CASSEKGVQETQYF

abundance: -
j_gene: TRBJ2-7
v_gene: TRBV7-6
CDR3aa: CASSLAPSGSLYEQYF

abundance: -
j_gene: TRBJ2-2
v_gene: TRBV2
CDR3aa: CASSEGRPGELFF

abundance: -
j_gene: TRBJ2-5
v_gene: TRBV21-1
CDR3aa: CASPSGSRETQYF

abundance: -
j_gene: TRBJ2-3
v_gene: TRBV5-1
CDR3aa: CASSSGLAGEADTQYF

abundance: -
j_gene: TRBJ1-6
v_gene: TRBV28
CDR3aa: CASSLTDRSSPLHF

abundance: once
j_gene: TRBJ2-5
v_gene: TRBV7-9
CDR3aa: CASSKGGGEETQYF

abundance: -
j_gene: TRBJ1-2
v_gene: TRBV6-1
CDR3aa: CASSEGPGTYGYTF

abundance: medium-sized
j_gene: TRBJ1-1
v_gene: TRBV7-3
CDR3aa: CASSSQGRNTEAFF

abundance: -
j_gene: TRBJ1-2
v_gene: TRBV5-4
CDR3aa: CASSPGPTNYGYTF

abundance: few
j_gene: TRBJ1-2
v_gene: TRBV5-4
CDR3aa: CASSSTGAGYGYTF

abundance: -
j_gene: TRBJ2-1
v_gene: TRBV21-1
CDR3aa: CASSPVSSYNEQFF

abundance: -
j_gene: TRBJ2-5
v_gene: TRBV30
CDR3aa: CAWSVGRAAGETQYF